Following are 16 T cell receptor beta chains from one sample sequenced in a study of blood T cell repertoires in COVID-19. Repertoires were generated with immunoSEQ multiplex PCR, while TCRdb's copy carries only in-frame clones and drops some. The sample has 110,000 or so clones, 81% seen once. Sequencing was carried out using peripheral blood. These receptors originate from a man aged 45-65 years with acute or convalescent COVID-19.

DNA of the CDR3: TGTGCCAGCAGCGCCCAGACAGGGAGAACTCTTGTCCCCACAGATACGCAGTATTTT. Amino acids: CASSAQTGRTLVPTDTQYF. The chain is built from TRBV9 and TRBJ2-3; the match to TRBD1 covers 7 bases. The trim removed 3 bases at V and 2 bases at J, leaving 18 bases unmatched. From germline, CDR1 is SGDLS and CDR2 YYNGEE. The CDR3 is 19 amino acids.

The chain combines TRBV9 with TRBJ1-1; the D gene is possibly TRBD1 (6 bases). The germline V gene has CDR1 SGDLS and CDR2 YYNGEE. The CDR3 sequence is 15 residues long. Trimming stripped 4 bases from V and 1 base from J, with 14 bases between. CDR3 sequence: CASSPAGTQNTEAFF. The CDR3 DNA reads TGTGCCAGCAGCCCCGCCGGGACACAGAACACTGAAGCTTTCTTT.

The chain is built from TRBV24-1 and TRBJ1-2; D unclear. Per germline, CDR1 KGHDR and CDR2 SFDVKD. Trimming removed 0 bases from V and 7 bases from J, with 11 bases in between. This CDR3 is built from 14 residues. The CDR3 here is CATSDLSGFGGYTF. The CDR3 DNA follows: TGTGCCACCAGTGATTTGTCGGGTTTTGGTGGCTACACCTTC.

This clone appeared a single time. The J gene is TRBJ2-1, the V gene TRBV3-1 (or the pseudogene TRBV3-2), with 14 positions matching TRBD2. CDR1 is LGHDT, CDR2 YNNKEL, per germline (reference sequence). The CDR3 totals 17 residues. Trimming removed 1 base from V and 4 bases from J; junction bases left unmatched: 3. This CDR3 is CASSQGLAGGKYNEQFF. The CDR3 bases are TGTGCCAGCAGCCAAGGACTAGCGGGGGGGAAGTACAATGAGCAGTTCTTC.

This clone occurred a few times. V is TRBV9 and J is TRBJ1-2; TRBD1 is a possible D gene (6 bases). The CDR3 loop spans 16 amino acids. Germline CDR1 reads SGDLS; CDR2 reads YYNGEE. The V and J ends lost 4 bases and 0 bases respectively, with 16 bases between them. The CDR3 sequence is CASSPPGQLANYGYTF. CDR3 coding DNA: TGTGCCAGCAGCCCACCTGGACAGTTAGCTAACTATGGCTACACCTTC.

The V and J genes are TRBV4-1 and TRBJ1-2; 8 positions agree with TRBD1. Germline-derived CDR1 and CDR2 are MGHRA and YSYEKL. The CDR3 has 14 residues. J gave up 3 bases and V 1 base, and 1 base lay outside the gene matches. Written as DNA, the CDR3 is TGCGCCAGCAGCCAAGCGGACAGGGACTATGGCTACACCTTC. Its translation: CASSQADRDYGYTF.

The chain has TRBV6-5 and TRBJ2-7; D possibly corresponds to TRBD1 (6 bases). CDR3 length equals 15 residues. Germline CDR1 reads MNHEY; CDR2 reads SVGAGI. Trimming took off 2 bases at V and 2 bases at J, with 13 bases between the two ends. In nucleotides, the CDR3 is TGTGCCAGCAGTTACCGGGACACAACAACCTACGAGCAGTACGTC. Translated: CASSYRDTTTYEQYV.

This chain links TRBV7-2 with TRBJ1-5; D is unclear. This CDR3 has 13 residues. Trimming left V 6 bases short and J 9 bases short, with 15 bases between. From germline, CDR1 is SGHTA and CDR2 FQGNSA. CDR3 protein: CASSQTPMGPQHF. DNA for the CDR3: TGTGCCAGCAGTCAGACACCTATGGGGCCCCAGCATTTT.

The V and J genes are TRBV4-2 and TRBJ2-1; D is possibly TRBD1 (5 bases). This CDR3 has 15 residues. Germline CDR1 reads LGHNA; CDR2 reads YNFKEQ. The germline V and J ends were trimmed by 3 bases and 0 bases, with 9 bases remaining between them. The CDR3 here is CASSHDSSSYNEQFF. The CDR3, as DNA: TGTGCCAGCAGCCACGACAGTAGCTCCTACAATGAGCAGTTCTTC.

The chain carries TRBV6-5 and TRBJ1-6; TRBD1 matches 9 bases. Germline-derived CDR1 and CDR2 are MNHEY and SVGAGI. This CDR3 contains 15 residues. The V gene end was trimmed by 6 bases and the J gene end by 9 bases; junction bases not matched to a gene: 9. CDR3: CASREMGQGGSPLHF. The CDR3 DNA reads as TGTGCCAGCAGGGAGATGGGACAGGGAGGTTCACCCCTCCACTTT.

V and J are TRBV6-1 and TRBJ1-4; D unresolved. Trimming stripped 0 bases from V and 7 bases from J, with 12 bases between. The CDR3 consists of 15 residues. Germline lookup yields CDR1 MNHNS and CDR2 SASEGT. The CDR3 region has the DNA TGTGCCAGCAGTGAAGCGCACGTCGGTTTTGAAAAACTGTTTTTT. This translates into CASSEAHVGFEKLFF.

This chain uses TRBV5-6 with TRBJ1-3; the D is unclear. The CDR3 extends over 14 amino acids. The V gene's germline CDR1 is SGHDT and CDR2 YYEEEE. The germline V and J ends were trimmed by 0 bases and 0 bases, with 4 bases remaining between them. Here the CDR3 DNA reads TGTGCCAGCAGCTTGGGACACTCTGGAAACACCATATATTTT. It translates to CASSLGHSGNTIYF.

This rearrangement joins TRBV4-1 to TRBJ1-2, with D uncertain. CDR3 length equals 13 residues. The V end lost 0 bases, the J end lost 3 bases, and 5 bases lay between the germline ends. Germline-derived CDR1 and CDR2 are MGHRA and YSYEKL. The CDR3 spells CASSQERDYGYTF. The CDR3 bases are TGCGCCAGCAGCCAAGAGCGCGACTATGGCTACACCTTC.

This rearrangement joins TRBV3-1 (or the pseudogene TRBV3-2) to TRBJ1-6; TRBD1 aligns across 8 bases. Germline CDR1 LGHDT, CDR2 YNNKEL (reference sequence). This CDR3 has 14 amino acids. The trim removed 4 bases at V and 7 bases at J, leaving 3 bases unmatched. The CDR3 protein is CASSLTGVNSPLHF. CDR3 DNA: TGTGCCAGCAGCCTGACAGGGGTAAATTCACCCCTCCACTTT.

The V gene is TRBV4-1, the J gene TRBJ2-3, with 12 bases identical to TRBD2. CDR1 and CDR2 (germline): MGHRA, YSYEKL. V gave up 0 bases and J gave up 5 bases; unmatched junction bases: 0. This CDR3 comprises 15 residues. The CDR3 sequence is CASSQELAGGDTQYF. DNA for the CDR3: TGCGCCAGCAGCCAAGAACTAGCGGGAGGAGATACGCAGTATTTT.

The chain carries TRBV5-1 and TRBJ1-1; 7 bases align to TRBD1. V shed 5 bases and J 3 bases; nucleotides not matched to a gene: 16. The germline CDR1 and CDR2 sequences are SGHRS and YFSETQ. The CDR3 totals 17 residues. CDR3 DNA sequence: TGCGCCAGCAGTCGAGGGACAGACCCGCCCTTATACACTGAAGCTTTCTTT. As protein: CASSRGTDPPLYTEAFF. The whole variable domain, filled in from reference TRBV5-1 and TRBJ1-1, reads KAGVTQTPRYLIKTRGQQVTLSCSPISGHRSVSWYQQTPGQGLQFLFEYFSETQRNKGNFPGRFSGRQFSNSRSEMNVSTLELGDSALYLCASSRGTDPPLYTEAFFGQGTRLTVV.